Listed below are T cell receptor beta chains from one sample, sequenced in a study of T cells in Graves' hyperthyroidism and ophthalmopathy. TCRdb reanalysed the multiplex PCR reads using MiXCR and keeps one entry per CDR3 protein. The table includes a few hundred thousand distinct CDR3 sequences, roughly 22% detected once. Specimen: blood. These receptors all stem from a woman in her 70s with Graves' ophthalmopathy. The CDR3 runs from the conserved cysteine through the conserved F or W. D genes are given only for firm matches. The listing skips clone size in some rows; elsewhere it reads once, few, many or a size class.

>few|.|TRBJ2-3|TRBV10-3
TGTGCCATCAGTGAGTCGGTGGGATTGGGCACAGATACGCAGTATTTT
CAISESVGLGTDTQYF
>.|.|TRBJ1-3|TRBV11-2
TGTGCCAGCAGCTTAAGTCTTGGGGGCTCTGGAAACACCATATATTTT
CASSLSLGGSGNTIYF
>few|.|TRBJ1-2|TRBV20-1
TGCAGTGCTAGTGCGCAGGGGCTCGGGTATGGCTACACCTTC
CSASAQGLGYGYTF
>once|.|TRBJ1-2|TRBV3-1
TGTGCCAGCAGCCAAGGGGACACCCTCCTCACCTTC
CASSQGDTLLTF
>few|TRBD2|TRBJ2-5|TRBV20-1
TGCAGTGCTCTAGCGGGAGGGCCTGAGACCCAGTACTTC
CSALAGGPETQYF
>few|.|TRBJ2-7|TRBV3-1
TGTGCCAGCAGCCAATACAGGCGAAACTCCTACGAGCAGTACTTC
CASSQYRRNSYEQYF
>.|.|TRBJ1-1|TRBV7-2
TGTGCCAGCAGCGCCTACAGGGCGTCCACTGAAGCTTTCTTT
CASSAYRASTEAFF
>.|TRBD1|TRBJ1-1|TRBV19
TGTGCCAGTATTCCCGGAGACAGGGTGAACACTGAAGCTTTCTTT
CASIPGDRVNTEAFF
>.|TRBD1|TRBJ1-4|TRBV20-1
TGCAGTGCTAGGACAGGGGATGAAAAACTGTTTTTT
CSARTGDEKLFF
>few|TRBD1|TRBJ2-2|TRBV5-1
TGCGCCAGCAGCTGGGGGACAGCTCGAGGGGAGACCGGGGAGCTGTTTTTT
CASSWGTARGETGELFF
>few|.|TRBJ1-2|TRBV4-1
TGCGCCAGCAGCCATAGCAGGGGAGATAACTATGGCTACACCTTC
CASSHSRGDNYGYTF
>few|.|TRBJ2-7|TRBV29-1
TGCAGCGTTGAAGAACTAGGAGGGTACGAGCAGTACTTC
CSVEELGGYEQYF
>.|.|TRBJ2-1|TRBV10-3
TGTGCCATCAGTGCTTTTGGGCCGAACAATGAGCAGTTCTTC
CAISAFGPNNEQFF
>few|.|TRBJ2-1|TRBV6-5
TGTGCCAGCAGTTATGCCAACGACAATGAGCAGTTCTTC
CASSYANDNEQFF
>.|TRBD2|TRBJ2-2|TRBV10-2
TGCGCCAGCAGTGAAGAGGGAGGGCCCTCCGGGGAGCTGTTTTTT
CASSEEGGPSGELFF
>many|.|TRBJ2-3|TRBV7-2
TGTGCCAGCAGCCATAAAACCCCGGGCGCAGATACGCAGTATTTT
CASSHKTPGADTQYF
>.|.|TRBJ1-6|TRBV30
TGTGCCTGGAGACCGGGACTGAAAAATTCACCCCTCCACTTT
CAWRPGLKNSPLHF
>.|.|TRBJ2-2|TRBV19
TGTGCCAGTAGTATAGGGTCAGGGAGCACCGGGGAGCTGTTTTTT
CASSIGSGSTGELFF
>.|.|TRBJ2-7|TRBV12-3/TRBV12-4
TGTGCCAGCAGGTTTGGTAACGAGCAGTACTTC
CASRFGNEQYF
>many|.|TRBJ1-1|TRBV2
TGTGCCAGCAGTTTATCAGGTAGAGCTTTCTTT
CASSLSGRAFF
>few|TRBD1|TRBJ2-1|TRBV20-1
TGCAGTGCTAGAGGCCTCCCTGGACAGGGTGCCAATGAGCAGTTCTTC
CSARGLPGQGANEQFF
>.|.|TRBJ2-7|TRBV7-2
TGTGCCAGCAGCTCATTTACAGGGCTGGTCGACGAGCAGTACTTC
CASSSFTGLVDEQYF
>few|TRBD2|TRBJ2-5|TRBV24-1
TGTGCCACCATCCCTAGGGGGATAGCGGGGAGCCAAGAGACCCAGTACTTC
CATIPRGIAGSQETQYF
>.|TRBD1|TRBJ1-1|TRBV5-1
TGCGCCAGCAGCTTGTACACAGGGGGCAGGGCTGAAGCTTTCTTT
CASSLYTGGRAEAFF
>few|TRBD2|TRBJ2-7|TRBV15
TGTGCCACCAGCAGAGATCGGGTAGCGGGAGGCCCACACTACGAGCAGTACTTC
CATSRDRVAGGPHYEQYF
>.|TRBD1|TRBJ1-1|TRBV6-2/TRBV6-3
TGTGCCAGCAGTCATGGCGGACAGGGGATGATGAACACTGAAGCTTTCTTT
CASSHGGQGMMNTEAFF
>many|TRBD1|TRBJ1-5|TRBV12-3/TRBV12-4
TGTGCCAGCAGCAGGGGGGGCAATCAGCCCCAGCATTTT
CASSRGGNQPQHF
>few|TRBD1|TRBJ2-2|TRBV5-1
TGCGCCAGCAGCTCGACAGGGAAGGGGGCCGGGGAGCTGTTTTTT
CASSSTGKGAGELFF